This section outlines one T cell receptor (beta chain) sequence together with its context. The junction departs from the called germline gene at one end, perhaps through a read error. RNA was extracted from bulk tissue without any cell sorting. The library came from three nested PCR rounds adapted from ARM-PCR protocols. Via MiXCR, TCRdb re-called the multiplex PCR reads, giving one row per CDR3 protein. Among 90,000 to 110,000 distinct CDR3 sequences listed, roughly 73% were seen once. This specimen belongs to a study of tumor and adjacent non-tumor tissue in lung cancer. CDR3 length: 14 amino acids. Germline V lookup: CDR1 DFQATT, CDR2 SNEGSKA (reference sequence).

This receptor was identified in a woman aged 60-70 years with non-small cell lung cancer. Sample: lung tumor tissue. The gene calls are TRBV20-1 and TRBJ2-7; possible D gene TRBD2, 6 bases. The CDR3 spells CSAILAWGLGEQYF. The CDR3 nucleotides are TGCAGTGCTATACTAGCTTGGGGCCTGGGTGAGCAATACTTC.